This TCR beta chain originates from a study of T cell responses to AZD1222 COVID-19 vaccine. Whole-study results and caveats: Only a handful of AZD1222 recipients, more than five in all, had baseline seropositivity. White British people made up most donors, females outnumbered males, and clonal diversity was possibly underestimated. The span of vaccine-associated CD4 TCRs extended across spike, with dominance at 160-218 and 743-854. All repertoire sampling was performed exclusively after the peak T cell response.

The CDR3 is 13 amino acids. Germline V lookup: CDR1 SEHNR, CDR2 FQNEAQ (reference sequence). V gave up 3 bases and J gave up 4 bases, with 7 bases separating them. Concerning this clone itself: The antigen is undetermined.

The repertoire was sequenced with immunoSEQ multiplex PCR; TCRdb's copy has only in-frame clones and lacks some. The table records 140,000 to 150,000 clones, about 90% of them present only once. Sequencing was performed on peripheral blood, taken on day 0 of MenACWY control vaccination. This chain links TRBV7-9 with TRBJ1-3, with D possibly matching TRBD1 (5 bases). The receptor was isolated from an adult in good health. DNA of the CDR3: TGTGCCAGCAGCTTGGCAGGGGGAAACACCATATATTTT. Translated: CASSLAGGNTIYF.